Listed here are 24 T cell receptor beta chains from one sample, sequenced in a study of blood T cell repertoires in COVID-19. TCRdb's table, derived via immunoSEQ multiplex PCR, lists solely in-frame clones and lacks some. This sample has 65,000 to 75,000 clones, with roughly three quarters found just once. Material for sequencing was peripheral blood. These receptors originate from a human donor in a cohort sampled during active COVID-19.

This chain links TRBV13 with TRBJ1-1; D not certain. Deletions cut 5 bases from V and 1 base from J, with 8 bases between. The germline V gene has CDR1 PRHDT and CDR2 FYEKMQ (reference sequence). The CDR3 is 13 residues long. For the CDR3, the DNA is TGTGCCAGCAGCCGACAACCGAACACTGAAGCTTTCTTT. Amino acid sequence: CASSRQPNTEAFF.

V gene TRBV6-6 combines with J gene TRBJ1-2; 8 nucleotides agree with TRBD1. The ends lost 7 bases at V and 6 bases at J; junction bases unmatched: 16. The CDR3 consists of 16 residues. Per the germline V gene, CDR1 is MNHNY and CDR2 is SVGAGI (reference sequence). DNA for the CDR3: TGTGCCAGCACCGCCTCTGACAGGGGTTCTCGTGATGGCTACACCTTC. Translating it yields CASTASDRGSRDGYTF.

This chain links TRBV24-1 with TRBJ1-2, with a weak D call TRBD1 (5 bases). V lost 6 bases and J lost 5, with 6 bases in between. The CDR3 consists of 11 residues. CDR1 and CDR2 (germline): KGHDR, SFDVKD. The CDR3 spells CATSQGYGYTF. CDR3 DNA sequence: TGTGCCACCAGTCAGGGTTATGGCTACACCTTC.

This clone came up a few times. This chain uses TRBV5-1 with TRBJ2-3; perhaps TRBD2 as D (5 bases). Germline assignment: CDR1 SGHRS and CDR2 YFSETQ. This CDR3 region has 15 residues. With 4 bases removed from V and 1 base from J, the gap between germline ends came to 13 bases. The CDR3 is CASSVGNIRTDTQYF. The CDR3 DNA follows: TGCGCCAGCAGCGTCGGGAACATACGCACAGATACGCAGTATTTT.

The chain couples TRBV14 to TRBJ2-1; 10 bases line up with TRBD2. The germline gives CDR1 SGHDN, CDR2 FVKESK. The CDR3 is 15 residues long. The trim removed 6 bases at V and 3 bases at J, leaving 5 bases unmatched. In nucleotides, the CDR3 is TGTGCCAGCAGGAGCGGGGGGGCCTTCTACAATGAGCAGTTCTTC. Translating gives CASRSGGAFYNEQFF. The full variable domain, with the rest looked up from reference TRBV14 and TRBJ2-1, is EAGVTQFPSHSVIEKGQTVTLRCDPISGHDNLYWYRRVMGKEIKFLLHFVKESKQDESGMPNNRFLAERTGGTYSTLKVQPAELEDSGVYFCASRSGGAFYNEQFFGPGTRLTVL.

The chain has TRBV6-1 and TRBJ1-3; no reliable D call. The V gene lost 2 bases and the J gene lost 0 bases, with 5 bases spanning the gap. The CDR3 is 14 residues long. CDR1 and CDR2 from the germline V gene are MNHNS and SASEGT. The CDR3 sequence: CASSEINSGNTIYF. The DNA of the CDR3 is TGTGCCAGCAGTGAAATTAACTCTGGAAACACCATATATTTT.

The chain joins TRBV12-5 to TRBJ2-5, with TRBD2 identical over 8 bases. Germline trimming cut 6 bases from V and 1 base from J; bases unmatched to any gene: 4. Germline V gives CDR1 LGHNT, CDR2 FRNRAP. The CDR3 has 14 amino acids. The CDR3 DNA is TGTGCTAGTGGCTCTGGGACTAGCCAAGAGACCCAGTACTTC. Translated: CASGSGTSQETQYF.

This clone was found once. The genes are TRBV14 and TRBJ2-1; 10 nucleotides line up with TRBD1. Trimming cost V 4 bases and J 8 bases; bases outside gene matches: 17. Germline assignment: CDR1 SGHDN and CDR2 FVKESK. The length of the CDR3 is 18 residues. In DNA, the CDR3 is TGTGCCAGCAGCCCCCCAGACAGGGGGCTGATCAGCAAGGATGAGCAGTTCTTC. This encodes CASSPPDRGLISKDEQFF.

The chain has TRBV5-1 and TRBJ1-1; 10 bases map to TRBD1. Germline V CDR1 and CDR2: SGHRS, YFSETQ. The CDR3 covers 14 residues. V gave up 4 bases and J gave up 3 bases; unmatched junction bases: 3. For the CDR3, the DNA is TGCGCCAGCAGCGTTGGACAGGGGGACACTGAAGCTTTCTTT. Translating it yields CASSVGQGDTEAFF.

Points on this clone: The junction differs from germline at one of its ends, possibly a read error. This sequence joins TRBV28 and TRBJ2-5, with 8 nucleotides matching TRBD2. From germline, CDR1 is MDHEN and CDR2 SYDVKM. This CDR3 has 13 residues. In DNA, the CDR3 is TGTGCCAGCAGTCCTCCGGAGAGCGGGGGCGGTGACTTC. Protein: CASSPPESGGGDF.

The rearrangement joins TRBV7-4 to TRBJ1-3; TRBD1 agrees at 8 bases. Germline CDR1 is SGHVT and CDR2 is SQSDAQ. J gave up 3 bases and V 11 bases, and 6 bases lay outside the gene matches. The CDR3 has 13 residues. This CDR3 is CAPQGACGNTIYF. CDR3 coding DNA: TGTGCCCCCCAGGGGGCTTGTGGAAACACCATATATTTT.

The chain uses TRBV7-2 and TRBJ2-1; the match to TRBD1 covers 9 bases. The CDR3 extends over 14 amino acids. V lost 5 bases and J lost 9; bases outside the gene matches: 8. Per the germline V gene, CDR1 is SGHTA and CDR2 is FQGNSA. CDR3 DNA sequence: TGTGCCAGCAGCAAGGACAGGGGTGGTACTGAGCAGTTCTTC. It specifies CASSKDRGGTEQFF.

The chain is built from TRBV13 and TRBJ2-1; 11 nucleotides match TRBD2. Germline V CDR1 and CDR2: PRHDT, FYEKMQ (reference sequence). V shed 3 bases, J shed 7 bases, and the junction held 5 bases outside the gene matches. The CDR3 is made up of 15 amino acids. The CDR3 nucleotides are TGTGCCAGCAGCTTCCCCCGGACTAGCGGGAATGAGCAGTTCTTC. It translates to CASSFPRTSGNEQFF.

The chain combines TRBV28 with TRBJ2-1; TRBD1 might be the D (5 bases). Germline loops: CDR1 MDHEN, CDR2 SYDVKM. The V end lost 6 bases, the J end lost 7 bases, and 13 bases lay between the germline ends. The CDR3 is 13 residues long. In DNA, the CDR3 is TGTGCCAGCAGCGCATATGCAGGGAATGAGCAGTTCTTC. Protein: CASSAYAGNEQFF.

V and J are TRBV21-1 and TRBJ2-3; the D segment call TRBD1 is taken from the table without a DNA check. TRBV21-1 has pseudogene status. The CDR3 runs to 14 residues. The CDR3 region is CARLSGGVIDTQYF. The CDR3 bases are TGTGCTAGACTCTCAGGGGGCGTAATAGATACGCAGTATTTT.

This rearrangement joins TRBV5-1 to TRBJ2-2, with a weak D call TRBD2 (7 bases). Trimming cost V 4 bases and J 4 bases, with 17 bases left between them. This CDR3 comprises 16 residues. Germline CDR1 reads SGHRS; CDR2 reads YFSETQ. CDR3 sequence (DNA): TGCGCCAGCAGCCCCTCGGGGGGCCTCCTCACCGGGGAGCTGTTTTTT. Protein: CASSPSGGLLTGELFF. Supplemented by reference TRBV5-1 and TRBJ2-2, the full variable domain reads KAGVTQTPRYLIKTRGQQVTLSCSPISGHRSVSWYQQTPGQGLQFLFEYFSETQRNKGNFPGRFSGRQFSNSRSEMNVSTLELGDSALYLCASSPSGGLLTGELFFGEGSRLTVL.

CDR3 DNA sequence: TGTGCCAGCTCTCTCACTAGCGGGAGGGCCGGGTCCTACGAGCAGTACGTC. The encoded protein is CASSLTSGRAGSYEQYV. The chain has TRBV18 and TRBJ2-7; 13 bases line up with TRBD2. Germline assignment: CDR1 KGHSH and CDR2 LQKENI. The CDR3 runs to 17 residues. Trimming cost V 6 bases and J 1 base; bases outside gene matches: 9.

The gene calls are TRBV28 and TRBJ1-2; 7 nucleotides line up with TRBD1. CDR1 is MDHEN, CDR2 SYDVKM, per germline. The J segment lost 7 bases and the V segment lost 2 bases, leaving 1 base of the junction unmatched. The CDR3 is 12 amino acids. The CDR3 spells CASSLKGAGYTF. Here the CDR3 DNA reads TGTGCCAGCAGTTTAAAGGGGGCTGGCTACACCTTC.

This clone was seen only a few times. In DNA form, the CDR3 reads TGTGCCAGCAGAGGTCAGGGGGCTTCTACCGGGGAGCTGTTTTTT. Its protein is CASRGQGASTGELFF. The chain combines TRBV2 with TRBJ2-2; TRBD1 agrees at 8 bases. The germline gives CDR1 SNHLY, CDR2 FYNNEI. This CDR3 comprises 15 residues. The V segment lost 6 bases and the J segment 5 bases; nucleotides outside the gene matches: 8.

This clone was detected a few times. The genes are TRBV5-1 and TRBJ2-1, with 11 bases lining up with TRBD2. The V segment lost 6 bases and the J segment 3 bases; nucleotides outside the gene matches: 5. This CDR3 contains 15 residues. Germline values: CDR1 SGHRS, CDR2 YFSETQ. Written as DNA, the CDR3 is TGCGCCAGCACTTCACTAGCGGGGGTCTACAATGAGCAGTTCTTC. It specifies CASTSLAGVYNEQFF.

The J gene is TRBJ1-2, the V gene TRBV7-9; possibly TRBD1 for D (6 bases). The V and J ends lost 5 bases and 7 bases respectively, with 11 bases between them. Germline lookup yields CDR1 SEHNR and CDR2 FQNEAQ (reference sequence). The length of the CDR3 is 12 residues. CDR3 DNA sequence: TGTGCCAGCAGCACCCAGGGGACTGGCTACACCTTC. Translating gives CASSTQGTGYTF.

The chain is built from TRBV27 and TRBJ1-2; no reliable D call. Germline V gene sequence: CDR1 MNHEY, CDR2 SMNVEV (reference sequence). V lost 2 bases, J lost 3 bases, and 7 bases lay in between. This CDR3 is 13 amino acids long. The CDR3 loop reads CASSLTVDYGYTF. In nucleotides, the CDR3 is TGTGCCAGCAGTTTAACGGTAGACTATGGCTACACCTTC.

The V and J genes are TRBV5-4 and TRBJ1-1, with 11 bases identical to TRBD1. Germline CDR1 reads SGHNT; CDR2 reads YYREEE (reference sequence). V was clipped by 5 bases and J by 6 bases; unmatched bases: 6. This CDR3 contains 14 residues. CDR3 DNA sequence: TGTGCCAGCAGATCGGGACAGGGGGGGCCTGAAGCTTTCTTT. Encoded protein: CASRSGQGGPEAFF.

The chain joins TRBV24-1 to TRBJ1-4; no clear D. V lost 3 bases and J 2 bases, leaving 9 bases between the germline ends. This CDR3 is 15 amino acids long. Germline loops: CDR1 KGHDR, CDR2 SFDVKD. The CDR3 DNA sequence: TGTGCCACCAGTGATGCCGGTCTTACTAATGAAAAACTGTTTTTT. It is translated as CATSDAGLTNEKLFF.